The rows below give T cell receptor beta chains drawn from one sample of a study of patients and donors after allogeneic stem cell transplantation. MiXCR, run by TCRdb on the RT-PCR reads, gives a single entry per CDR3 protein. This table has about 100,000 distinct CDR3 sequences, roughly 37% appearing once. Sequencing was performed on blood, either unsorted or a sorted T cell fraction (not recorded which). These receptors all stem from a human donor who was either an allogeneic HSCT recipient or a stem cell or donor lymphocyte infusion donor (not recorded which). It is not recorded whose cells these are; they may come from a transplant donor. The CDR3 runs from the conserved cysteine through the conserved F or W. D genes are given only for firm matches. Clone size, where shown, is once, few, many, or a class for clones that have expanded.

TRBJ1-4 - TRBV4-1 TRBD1 TGCGCCAGCAGCCCAAGGACAGGGGGGGAAAAACTGTTTTTT CASSPRTGGEKLFF
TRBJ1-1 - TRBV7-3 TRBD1 TGTGCCAGCAGCCTCTCGGGACAGGGCTTCACTGAAGCTTTCTTT CASSLSGQGFTEAFF
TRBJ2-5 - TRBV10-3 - TGTGCCATCAGTGATCCAGCCGCCCAAGAGACCCAGTACTTC CAISDPAAQETQYF
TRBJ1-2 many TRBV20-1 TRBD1 TGCAGTGCGCCGGGACAGGGCGACTATGGCTACACCTTC CSAPGQGDYGYTF
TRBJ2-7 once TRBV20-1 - TGCAGTGCTAGGAGTAGCGACCACGAGCAGTACTTC CSARSSDHEQYF
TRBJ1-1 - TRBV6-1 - TGTGCCAGCAGGGACCGTCAACGGAACACTGAAGCTTTCTTT CASRDRQRNTEAFF
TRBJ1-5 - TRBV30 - TGTGCCTGGACCCGGGAAGCGGGTCAGCCCCAGCATTTT CAWTREAGQPQHF
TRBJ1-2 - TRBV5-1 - TGCGCCAGCACGGATAACTATGGCTACACCTTC CASTDNYGYTF
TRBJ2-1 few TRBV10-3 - TGTGCCATCAGCTTGGTCCCCAATGAGCAGTTCTTC CAISLVPNEQFF
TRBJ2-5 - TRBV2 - TGTGCCAGCAGTGATCAGGCACTAGTTCAAGAGACCCAGTACTTC CASSDQALVQETQYF
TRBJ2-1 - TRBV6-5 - TGTGCCAGCAGCGACTGGGACACCTACAATGAGCAGTTCTTC CASSDWDTYNEQFF
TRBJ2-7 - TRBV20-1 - TGCAGTGCGATTTCACCCGGGCTTTTATACGAGCAGTACTTC CSAISPGLLYEQYF
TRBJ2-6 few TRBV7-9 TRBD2 TGTGCCAGCAGCTTAGTAGCGGGGGCCCCTCCTGGGGCCAACGTCCTGACTTTC CASSLVAGAPPGANVLTF
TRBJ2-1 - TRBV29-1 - TGCAGCCTACTTTGGGGGAATGAGCAGTTCTTC CSLLWGNEQFF
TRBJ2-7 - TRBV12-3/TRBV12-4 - TGTGCCAGCAGCGAGACAGTATACGAGCAGTACTTC CASSETVYEQYF
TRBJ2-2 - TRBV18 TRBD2 TGTGCCAGCTCACGAGGACTAGCGAACACCGGGGAGCTGTTTTTT CASSRGLANTGELFF
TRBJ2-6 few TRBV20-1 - TGCAGTGCTAGACTCGGACTCATCGGCTCTGGGGCCAACGTCCTGACTTTC CSARLGLIGSGANVLTF
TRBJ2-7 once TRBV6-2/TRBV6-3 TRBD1 TGTGCCAGCAGTCCCGGGACAGGGGCAATCTACGAGCAGTACTTC CASSPGTGAIYEQYF
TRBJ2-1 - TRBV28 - TGTGCCAGCAGTGTAGTGGGCAATGAGCAGTTCTTC CASSVVGNEQFF
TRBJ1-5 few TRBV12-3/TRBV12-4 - TGTGCCAGCAGTTACCGATCGCTTTTGGGGCCTCATCAGCCCCAGCATTTT CASSYRSLLGPHQPQHF
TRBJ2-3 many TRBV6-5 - TGTGCCAGCAGTCTACAGGGAAGCACAGATACGCAGTATTTT CASSLQGSTDTQYF
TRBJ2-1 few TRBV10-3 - TGTGCCATCAGGCAGGGAGGGGGTGAGCAGTTCTTC CAIRQGGGEQFF
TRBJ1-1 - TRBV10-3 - TGTGCCATCAGTGCCCACTCGTTCGGGAACACTGAAGCTTTCTTT CAISAHSFGNTEAFF
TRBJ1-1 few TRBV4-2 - TGTGCCAGCAGCCAAGATCAGCCAGGGTTGGCTGAAGCTTTCTTT CASSQDQPGLAEAFF
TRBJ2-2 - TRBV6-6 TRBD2 TGTGCCAGCAGTCGACTAGCGGACACCGGGGAGCTGTTTTTT CASSRLADTGELFF
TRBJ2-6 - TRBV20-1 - TGCAGTGCAACCCCGGGGCGATACTCTGGGGCCAACGTCCTGACTTTC CSATPGRYSGANVLTF
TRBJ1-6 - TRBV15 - TGTGCCACCAGCCGCCGTGGGGTTTTTAGGGCGTCTAATTCACCCCTCCACTTT CATSRRGVFRASNSPLHF
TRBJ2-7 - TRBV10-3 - TGTGCCATCGGGCAGGGGAGCAGGCAGTACTTC CAIGQGSRQYF
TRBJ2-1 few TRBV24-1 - TGTGCCACCAGTGCGGCGGGAACGTATGAGCAGTTCTTC CATSAAGTYEQFF
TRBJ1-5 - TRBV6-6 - TGTGCCAGCAGTCCCCGGCCAGGGAGCAATCAGCCCCAGCATTTT CASSPRPGSNQPQHF
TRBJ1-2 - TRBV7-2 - TGTGCCAGCAGCTCCGGAGGGGTTAACTATGGCTACACCTTC CASSSGGVNYGYTF
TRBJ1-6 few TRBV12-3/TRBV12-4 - TGTGCCAGCACCCGAGAAGGTTATAATTCACCCCTCCACTTT CASTREGYNSPLHF
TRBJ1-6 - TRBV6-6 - TGTGCCAGCATAGTACGGCAGGGTGAATCACCCCTCCACTTT CASIVRQGESPLHF
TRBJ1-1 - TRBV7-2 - TGTGCCAGCAGCCCGGGGACTTCGAACACTGAAGCTTTCTTT CASSPGTSNTEAFF
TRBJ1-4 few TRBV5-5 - TGTGCCAGCAGCCTGGGGGACCGTTATAATGAAAAACTGTTTTTT CASSLGDRYNEKLFF
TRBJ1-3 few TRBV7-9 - TGTGCCAGCAGCCGCGGATTAGGGACCGGGGCTGGAAACACCATATATTTT CASSRGLGTGAGNTIYF
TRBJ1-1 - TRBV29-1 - TGCAGCGTTGGGAGACGGCGTGAAGCTTTCTTT CSVGRRREAFF
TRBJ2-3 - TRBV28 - TGTGCCAGCAGTGGGACCCTCTTTCTTGGGGCCCCGAGCACAGATACGCAGTATTTT CASSGTLFLGAPSTDTQYF
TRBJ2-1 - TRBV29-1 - TGCAGCGTCCTTAGGATGGTAAATGAGCAGTTCTTC CSVLRMVNEQFF
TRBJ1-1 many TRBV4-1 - TGCGCCAGCAGCCAAGATCGGGGGTACACTGAAGCTTTCTTT CASSQDRGYTEAFF
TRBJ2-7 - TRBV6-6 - TGTGCCAGCAGTCCCCGTCCCGGGACCGAGCAGTACTTC CASSPRPGTEQYF
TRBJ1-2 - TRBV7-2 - TGTGCCAGCAGTGTATACAGGGTAAACTATGGCTACACCTTC CASSVYRVNYGYTF
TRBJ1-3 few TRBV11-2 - TGTGCCAGCAGCCTGGACAGCTACTTAAACACCATATATTTT CASSLDSYLNTIYF
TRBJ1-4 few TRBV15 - TGTGCCACCAGCAGGAACGGGGGGACTAATGAAAAACTGTTTTTT CATSRNGGTNEKLFF
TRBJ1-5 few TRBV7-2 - TGTGCCAGCAGCTTACATAGGGAACAGCCCCAGCATTTT CASSLHREQPQHF
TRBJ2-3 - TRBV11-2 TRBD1 TGTGCCAGCAGTACCAGTTGGGACAGACCCGATACGCAGTATTTT CASSTSWDRPDTQYF
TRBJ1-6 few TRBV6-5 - TGTGCCAGCTACGCCAGGGGATTTGGTTCACCCCTCCACTTT CASYARGFGSPLHF
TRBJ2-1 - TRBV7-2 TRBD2 TGTGCCAGCAGCCATGCGGGGGTTAATGAGCAGTTCTTC CASSHAGVNEQFF
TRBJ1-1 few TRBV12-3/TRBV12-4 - TGTGCCAGCAGCTACTGGGGAGAAGCTTTCTTT CASSYWGEAFF
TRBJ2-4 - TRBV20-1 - TGCAGTGCTAGTCCCAGATTAAAAAACATTCAGTACTTC CSASPRLKNIQYF
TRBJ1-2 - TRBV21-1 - TGTGCCAGCAGCAATGATTTAAAGAGGGGCATCCTCATCTATGGCTACACCTTC CASSNDLKRGILIYGYTF
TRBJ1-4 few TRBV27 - TGTGCCAGCAGTTTAACGAAGAATGAAAAACTGTTTTTT CASSLTKNEKLFF
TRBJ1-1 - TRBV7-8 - TGTGCCAGCAGCTTAGATGAGGTCTCTGAAGCTTTCTTT CASSLDEVSEAFF
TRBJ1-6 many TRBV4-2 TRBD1 TGTGCCAGCAGCCCAACCCGGGACAGACTTAATTCACCCCTCCACTTT CASSPTRDRLNSPLHF
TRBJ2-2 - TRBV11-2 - TGTGCCAGCAGCCCCGATCCTTCCGGGGAGCTGTTTTTT CASSPDPSGELFF
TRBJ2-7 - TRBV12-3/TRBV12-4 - TGTGCCAGCAGTTTATATGACGAGCAGTACTTC CASSLYDEQYF
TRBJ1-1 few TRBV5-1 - TGCGCCAGCAGCCCTTATTGGGGGGCCACTGAAGCTTTCTTT CASSPYWGATEAFF
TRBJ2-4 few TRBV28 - TGTGCCAGCAGCGGGCGTAGTTTGGCCAAAAACATTCAGTACTTC CASSGRSLAKNIQYF